This T cell receptor (beta chain) was recovered during a study of blood T cell repertoires in COVID-19 (dated by TCRdb to 2020 to 2021). For the wider study: Collaborator samples came from the United States, Italy and Spain and covered acute and convalescent phases of COVID-19. The material from the prospective study consisted of cDNA or gDNA derived from T cells, B-cell-depleted T cells, or PBMCs. Subjects who had been exposed to COVID-19, were actively infected with it, or had recovered from it provided the deeply sampled blood TCRbeta repertoires that made up the dataset. A freely available public database, intended as a resource for researchers studying the immune response to SARS-CoV-2, is where the repertoires were released. The samples were drawn from two sources: the first 160 participants of the ongoing ImmuneRACE study, and over 1,000 subjects contributed by 6 global collaborators. Nearly every sample came with metadata listing a de-identified subject ID, COVID-19 status, age in years and sex. Where HLA class I and class II types were available, the types were taken from metadata supplied by the sample provider, not from assay-based typing.

Collaborating institutions collected whole blood in K2EDTA tubes following their own protocols. For TCRbeta analysis, collaborators shipped samples in one of three forms: frozen whole blood, isolated PBMCs, or DNA extracted from either of those sample types. On this clone: Its specific antigen is unknown. No much larger clonotype is one base removed from it; base qualities were not supplied.

TCRbeta CDR3 regions were amplified from genomic DNA using the immunoSEQ Assay, a bias-controlled multiplex PCR. In the authors' own workflow: Nucleated cell counts per sample were estimated from amplification of reference gene primers within the assay. To quantify the absolute abundance of each unique TCRbeta CDR3 rearrangement, sequence reads were collapsed and filtered. For each sample, productive Simpson clonality was calculated as the square root of Simpson's diversity index across productive rearrangements. Drawn from immuneACCESS, this table holds only the in-frame rearrangements with V and J called that TCRdb kept. Clones are partly lost; checked studies trace under half to an unresolved V gene and leave the rest unexplained. For V, J and clone size, that table is used; D and trimming come from the DNA. This sample comprises 300,000 to 400,000 clones, roughly 90% of them detected only once. The ten largest make up 4% of the sample.

The CDR3 runs 12 residues from the cysteine to the phenylalanine. The sequence is cut down to CDR3 DNA, 36 bases in frame from base 1. Beyond this particular receptor, the publication reports: Clinical and demographic metadata were provided uncurated, with the amount varying by source and participant.

The receptor's source is a woman aged 50 to 65 with active or convalescent COVID-19. The sequence links TRBV21-1 to TRBJ1-2; the table assigns TRBD1, which was not confirmed against the DNA. TRBV21-1 is a known pseudogene. Sequencing was carried out using peripheral blood. CDR3 region: CASSISGVGYTF. The DNA reads as follows: TGTGCCAGCAGCATTTCAGGGGTTGGCTACACCTTC.